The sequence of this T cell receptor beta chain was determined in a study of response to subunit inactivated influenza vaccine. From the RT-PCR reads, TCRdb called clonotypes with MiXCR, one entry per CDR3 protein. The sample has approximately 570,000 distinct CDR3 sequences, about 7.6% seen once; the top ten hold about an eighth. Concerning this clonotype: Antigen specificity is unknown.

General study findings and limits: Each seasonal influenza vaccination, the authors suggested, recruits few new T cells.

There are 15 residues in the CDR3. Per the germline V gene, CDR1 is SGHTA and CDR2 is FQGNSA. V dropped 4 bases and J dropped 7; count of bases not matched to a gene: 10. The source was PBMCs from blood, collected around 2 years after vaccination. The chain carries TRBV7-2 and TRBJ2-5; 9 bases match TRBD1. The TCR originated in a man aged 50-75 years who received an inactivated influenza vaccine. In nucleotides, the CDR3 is TGTGCCAGCAGCTATAAGGGACAGGGTTTTGGGACCCAGTACTTC. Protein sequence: CASSYKGQGFGTQYF.